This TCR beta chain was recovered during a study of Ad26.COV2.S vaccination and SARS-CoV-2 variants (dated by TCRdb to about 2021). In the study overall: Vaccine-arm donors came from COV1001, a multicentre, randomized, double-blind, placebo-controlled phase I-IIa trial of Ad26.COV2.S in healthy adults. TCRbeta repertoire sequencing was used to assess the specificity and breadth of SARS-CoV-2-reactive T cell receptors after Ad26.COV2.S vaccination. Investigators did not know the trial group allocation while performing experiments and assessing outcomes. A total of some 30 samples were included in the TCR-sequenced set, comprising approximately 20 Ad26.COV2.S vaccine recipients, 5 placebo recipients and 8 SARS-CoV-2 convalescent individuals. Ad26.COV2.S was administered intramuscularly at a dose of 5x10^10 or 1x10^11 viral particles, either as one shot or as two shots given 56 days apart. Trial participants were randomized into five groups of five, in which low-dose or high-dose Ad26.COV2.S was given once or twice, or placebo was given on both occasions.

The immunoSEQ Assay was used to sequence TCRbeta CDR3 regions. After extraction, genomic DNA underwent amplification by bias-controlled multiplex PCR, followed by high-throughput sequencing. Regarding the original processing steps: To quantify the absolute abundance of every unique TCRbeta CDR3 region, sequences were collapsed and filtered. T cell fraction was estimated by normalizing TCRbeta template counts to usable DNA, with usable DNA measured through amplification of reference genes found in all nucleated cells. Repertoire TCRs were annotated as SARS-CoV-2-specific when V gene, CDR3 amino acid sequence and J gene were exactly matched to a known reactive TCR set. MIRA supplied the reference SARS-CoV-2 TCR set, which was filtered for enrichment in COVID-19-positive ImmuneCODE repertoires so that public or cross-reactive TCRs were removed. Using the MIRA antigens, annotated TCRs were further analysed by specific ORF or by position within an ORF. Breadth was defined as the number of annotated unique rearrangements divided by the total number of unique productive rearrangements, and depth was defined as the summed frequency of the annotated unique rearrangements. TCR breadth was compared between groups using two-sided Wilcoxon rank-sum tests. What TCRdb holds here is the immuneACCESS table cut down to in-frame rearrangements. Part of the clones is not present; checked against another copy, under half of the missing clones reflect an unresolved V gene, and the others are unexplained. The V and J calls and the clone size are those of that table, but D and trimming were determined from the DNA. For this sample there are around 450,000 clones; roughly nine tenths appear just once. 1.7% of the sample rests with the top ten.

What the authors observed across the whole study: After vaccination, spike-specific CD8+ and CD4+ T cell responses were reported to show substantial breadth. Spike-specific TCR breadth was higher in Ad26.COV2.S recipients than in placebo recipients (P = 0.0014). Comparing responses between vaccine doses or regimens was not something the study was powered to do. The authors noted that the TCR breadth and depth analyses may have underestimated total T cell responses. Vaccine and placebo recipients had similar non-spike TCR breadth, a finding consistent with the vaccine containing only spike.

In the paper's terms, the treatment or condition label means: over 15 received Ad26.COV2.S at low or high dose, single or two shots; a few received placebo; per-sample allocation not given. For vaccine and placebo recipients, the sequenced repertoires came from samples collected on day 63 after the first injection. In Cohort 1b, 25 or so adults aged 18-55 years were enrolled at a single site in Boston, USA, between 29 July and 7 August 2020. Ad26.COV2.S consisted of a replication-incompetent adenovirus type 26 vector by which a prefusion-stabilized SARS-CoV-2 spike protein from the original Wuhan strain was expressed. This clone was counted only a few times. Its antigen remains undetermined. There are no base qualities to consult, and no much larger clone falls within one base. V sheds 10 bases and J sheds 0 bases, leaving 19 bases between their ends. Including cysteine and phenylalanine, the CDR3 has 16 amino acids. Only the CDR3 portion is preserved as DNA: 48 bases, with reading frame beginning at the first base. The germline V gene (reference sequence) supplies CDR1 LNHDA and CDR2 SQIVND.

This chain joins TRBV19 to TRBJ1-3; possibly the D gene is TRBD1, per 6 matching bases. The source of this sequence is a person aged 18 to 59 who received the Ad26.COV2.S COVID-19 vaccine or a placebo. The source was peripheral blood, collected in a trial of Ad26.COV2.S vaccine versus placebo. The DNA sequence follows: TGTGCCACCACCGACAGGACGGGCGTCTCTGGAAACACCATATATTTT. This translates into CATTDRTGVSGNTIYF.